This record looks at one T cell receptor beta chain sequence and its context. Its antigen is unidentified. The study ran its PCR with 60 Vbeta and 13 Jbeta primers. This table comes from immunoSEQ multiplex PCR, and its TCRdb copy is limited to in-frame clones, with some not included. The repertoire consists of about 87,000 clones, with 7.6% occurring once and the leading ten covering about 2.5%. This sample was included in a study of cytomegalovirus exposure and HLA in healthy donors. Study-wide points: Cytomegalovirus association was listed for about 170 TCR beta chains.

The germline CDR1 and CDR2 sequences are MNHNY and SVGAGI (reference sequence). The ends lost 2 bases at V and 4 bases at J; junction bases unmatched: 4. The CDR3 loop spans 15 amino acids. The specimen was PBMCs. The V call is TRBV6-6, the J call TRBJ2-7, with 11 bases aligning to TRBD2. The source of this sequence is a man aged 50-59 years in good health and CMV-seronegative. The CDR3, as DNA: TGTGCCAGCAGTTACCCCGGGACTAGCGGATACGAGCAGTACTTC. Its protein product is CASSYPGTSGYEQYF.